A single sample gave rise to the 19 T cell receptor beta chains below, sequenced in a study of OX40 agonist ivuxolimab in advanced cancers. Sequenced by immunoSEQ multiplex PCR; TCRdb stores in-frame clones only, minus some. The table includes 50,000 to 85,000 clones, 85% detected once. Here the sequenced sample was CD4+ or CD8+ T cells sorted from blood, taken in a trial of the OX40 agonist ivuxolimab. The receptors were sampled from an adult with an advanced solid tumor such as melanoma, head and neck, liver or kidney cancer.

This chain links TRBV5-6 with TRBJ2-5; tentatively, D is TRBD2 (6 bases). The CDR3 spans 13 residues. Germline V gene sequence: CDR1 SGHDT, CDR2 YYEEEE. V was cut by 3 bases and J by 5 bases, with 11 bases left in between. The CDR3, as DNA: TGTGCCAGCAGCTGGGGGGATCGGGAGACCCAGTACTTC. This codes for CASSWGDRETQYF. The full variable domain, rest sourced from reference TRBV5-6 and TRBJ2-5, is DAGVTQSPTHLIKTRGQQVTLRCSPKSGHDTVSWYQQALGQGPQFIFQYYEEEERQRGNFPDRFSGHQFPNYSSELNVNALLLGDSALYLCASSWGDRETQYFGPGTRLLVL.

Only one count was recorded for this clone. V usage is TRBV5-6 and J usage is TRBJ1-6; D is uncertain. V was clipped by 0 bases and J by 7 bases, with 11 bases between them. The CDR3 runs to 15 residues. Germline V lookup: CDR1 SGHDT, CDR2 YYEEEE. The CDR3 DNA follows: TGTGCCAGCAGCTTGGTTAGGGTCAAGAATTCACCCCTCCACTTT. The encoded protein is CASSLVRVKNSPLHF.

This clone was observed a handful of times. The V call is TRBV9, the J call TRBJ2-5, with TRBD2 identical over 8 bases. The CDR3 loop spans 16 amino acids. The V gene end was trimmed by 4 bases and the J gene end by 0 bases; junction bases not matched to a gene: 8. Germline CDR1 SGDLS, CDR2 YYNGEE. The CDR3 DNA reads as TGTGCCAGCAGCAGACCCTTAGCGGGAAACCAAGAGACCCAGTACTTC. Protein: CASSRPLAGNQETQYF.

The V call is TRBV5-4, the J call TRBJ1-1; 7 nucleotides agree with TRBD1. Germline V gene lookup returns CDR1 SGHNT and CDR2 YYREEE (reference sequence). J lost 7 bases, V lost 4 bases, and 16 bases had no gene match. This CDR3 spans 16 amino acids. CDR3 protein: CASSAGQARLVDEAFF. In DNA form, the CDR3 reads TGTGCCAGCAGCGCTGGACAGGCAAGGCTGGTTGATGAAGCTTTCTTT.

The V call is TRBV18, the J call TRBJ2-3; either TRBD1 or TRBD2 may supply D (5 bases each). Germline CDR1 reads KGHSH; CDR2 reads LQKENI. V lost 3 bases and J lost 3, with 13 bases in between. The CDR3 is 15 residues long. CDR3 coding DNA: TGTGCCAGCTCACCGGGGGTAGTGAAGACAGATACGCAGTATTTT. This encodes CASSPGVVKTDTQYF.

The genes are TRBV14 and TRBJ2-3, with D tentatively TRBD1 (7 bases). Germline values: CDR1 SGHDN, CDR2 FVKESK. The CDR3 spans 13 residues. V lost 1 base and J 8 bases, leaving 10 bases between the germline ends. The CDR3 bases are TGTGCCAGCAGCCAAGGACAGGGAGGTACGCAGTATTTT. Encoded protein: CASSQGQGGTQYF.

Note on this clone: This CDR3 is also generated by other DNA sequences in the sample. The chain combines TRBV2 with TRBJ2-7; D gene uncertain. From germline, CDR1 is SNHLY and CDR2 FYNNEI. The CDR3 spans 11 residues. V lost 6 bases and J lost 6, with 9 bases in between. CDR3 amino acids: CASSQVGEQYF. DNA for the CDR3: TGTGCCAGCAGCCAAGTCGGCGAGCAGTACTTC.

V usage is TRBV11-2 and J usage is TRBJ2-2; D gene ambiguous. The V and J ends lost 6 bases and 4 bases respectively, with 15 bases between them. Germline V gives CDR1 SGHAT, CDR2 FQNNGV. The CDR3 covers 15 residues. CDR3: CASSPLTFSTGELFF. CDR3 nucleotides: TGTGCCAGCAGTCCGCTGACGTTTAGCACCGGGGAGCTGTTTTTT.

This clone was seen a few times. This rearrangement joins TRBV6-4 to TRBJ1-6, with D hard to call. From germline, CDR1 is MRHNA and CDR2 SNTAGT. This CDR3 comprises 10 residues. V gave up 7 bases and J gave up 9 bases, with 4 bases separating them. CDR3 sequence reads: CASTRSPLHF. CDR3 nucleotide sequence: TGTGCCAGCACTCGTTCACCCCTCCACTTT.

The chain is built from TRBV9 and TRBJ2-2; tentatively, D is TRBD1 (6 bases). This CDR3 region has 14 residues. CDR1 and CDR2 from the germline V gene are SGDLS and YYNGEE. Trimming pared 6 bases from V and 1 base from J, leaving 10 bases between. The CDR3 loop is CASNKGVNTGELFF. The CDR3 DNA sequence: TGTGCCAGCAACAAGGGGGTGAACACCGGGGAGCTGTTTTTT.

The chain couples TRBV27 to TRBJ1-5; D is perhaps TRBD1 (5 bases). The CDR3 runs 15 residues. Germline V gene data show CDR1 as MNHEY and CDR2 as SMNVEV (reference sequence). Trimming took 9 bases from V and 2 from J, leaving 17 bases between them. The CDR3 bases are TGTGCCAGTAGACGAGGGACGGATGGCAATCAGCCCCAGCATTTT. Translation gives CASRRGTDGNQPQHF.

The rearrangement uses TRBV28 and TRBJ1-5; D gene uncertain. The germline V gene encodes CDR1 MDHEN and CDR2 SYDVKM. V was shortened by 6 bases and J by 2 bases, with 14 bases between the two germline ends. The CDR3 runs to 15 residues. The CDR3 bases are TGTGCCAGCAGCCAGACGGTTCGGGGCAATCAGCCCCAGCATTTT. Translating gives CASSQTVRGNQPQHF. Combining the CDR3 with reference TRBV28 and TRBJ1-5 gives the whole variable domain DVKVTQSSRYLVKRTGEKVFLECVQDMDHENMFWYRQDPGLGLRLIYFSYDVKMKEKGDIPEGYSVSREKKERFSLILESASTNQTSMYLCASSQTVRGNQPQHFGDGTRLSIL.

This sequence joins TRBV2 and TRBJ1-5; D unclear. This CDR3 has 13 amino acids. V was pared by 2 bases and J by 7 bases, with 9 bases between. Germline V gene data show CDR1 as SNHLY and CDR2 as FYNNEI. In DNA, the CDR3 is TGTGCCAGCAGTGAAAACTTCGGACAGCCCCAGCATTTT. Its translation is CASSENFGQPQHF.

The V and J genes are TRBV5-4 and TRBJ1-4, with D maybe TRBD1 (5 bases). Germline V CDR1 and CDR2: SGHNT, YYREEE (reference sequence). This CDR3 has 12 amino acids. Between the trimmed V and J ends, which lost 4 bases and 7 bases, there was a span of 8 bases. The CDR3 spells CASSGGGEKLFF. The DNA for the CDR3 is TGTGCCAGCAGCGGGGGTGGTGAAAAACTGTTTTTT. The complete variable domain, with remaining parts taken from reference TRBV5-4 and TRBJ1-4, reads ETGVTQSPTHLIKTRGQQVTLRCSSQSGHNTVSWYQQALGQGPQFIFQYYREEENGRGNFPPRFSGLQFPNYSSELNVNALELDDSALYLCASSGGGEKLFFGSGTQLSVL.

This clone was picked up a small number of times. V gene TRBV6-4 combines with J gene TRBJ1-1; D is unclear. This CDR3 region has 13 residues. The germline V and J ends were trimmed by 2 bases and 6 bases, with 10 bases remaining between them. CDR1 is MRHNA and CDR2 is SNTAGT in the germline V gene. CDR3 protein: CASSDNRVSEAFF. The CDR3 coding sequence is TGTGCCAGCAGTGACAACCGGGTATCTGAAGCTTTCTTT.

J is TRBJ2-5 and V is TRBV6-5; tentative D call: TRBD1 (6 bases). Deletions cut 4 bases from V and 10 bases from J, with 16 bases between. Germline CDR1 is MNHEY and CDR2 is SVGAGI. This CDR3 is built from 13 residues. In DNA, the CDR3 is TGTGCCAGCAGTTTCTCGGGAAAGGGGGTCCAGTACTTC. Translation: CASSFSGKGVQYF.

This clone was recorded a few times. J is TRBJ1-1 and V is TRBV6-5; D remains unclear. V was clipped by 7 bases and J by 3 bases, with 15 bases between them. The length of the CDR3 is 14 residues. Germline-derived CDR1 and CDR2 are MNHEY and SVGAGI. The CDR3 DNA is TGTGCCAGCACCCACCGGGCAGCGGACACTGAAGCTTTCTTT. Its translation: CASTHRAADTEAFF.

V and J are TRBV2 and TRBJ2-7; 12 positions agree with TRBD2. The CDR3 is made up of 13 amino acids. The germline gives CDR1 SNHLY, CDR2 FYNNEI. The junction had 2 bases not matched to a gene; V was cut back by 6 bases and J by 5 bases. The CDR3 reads CASSWTSGNEQYF. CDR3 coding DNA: TGTGCCAGCAGCTGGACTAGCGGGAACGAGCAGTACTTC.

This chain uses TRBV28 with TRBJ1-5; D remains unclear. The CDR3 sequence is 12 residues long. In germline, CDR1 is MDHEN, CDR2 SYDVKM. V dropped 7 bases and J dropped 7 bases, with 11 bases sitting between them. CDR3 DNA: TGTGCCAGCATTTCGGGTTCACAGCCCCAGCATTTT. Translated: CASISGSQPQHF.